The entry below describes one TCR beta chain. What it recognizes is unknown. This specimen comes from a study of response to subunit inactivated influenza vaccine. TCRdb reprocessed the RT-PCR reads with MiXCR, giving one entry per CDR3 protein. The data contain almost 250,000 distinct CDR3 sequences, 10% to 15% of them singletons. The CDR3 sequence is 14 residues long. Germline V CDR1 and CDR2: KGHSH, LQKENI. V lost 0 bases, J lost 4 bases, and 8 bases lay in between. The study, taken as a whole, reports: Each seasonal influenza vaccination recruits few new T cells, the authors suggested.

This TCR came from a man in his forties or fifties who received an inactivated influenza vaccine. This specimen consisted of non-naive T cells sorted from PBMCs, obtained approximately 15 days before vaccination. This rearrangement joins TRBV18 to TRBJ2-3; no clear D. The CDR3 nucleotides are TGTGCCAGCTCACCACCTGTGCTTGCAGATACGCAGTATTTT. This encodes CASSPPVLADTQYF.